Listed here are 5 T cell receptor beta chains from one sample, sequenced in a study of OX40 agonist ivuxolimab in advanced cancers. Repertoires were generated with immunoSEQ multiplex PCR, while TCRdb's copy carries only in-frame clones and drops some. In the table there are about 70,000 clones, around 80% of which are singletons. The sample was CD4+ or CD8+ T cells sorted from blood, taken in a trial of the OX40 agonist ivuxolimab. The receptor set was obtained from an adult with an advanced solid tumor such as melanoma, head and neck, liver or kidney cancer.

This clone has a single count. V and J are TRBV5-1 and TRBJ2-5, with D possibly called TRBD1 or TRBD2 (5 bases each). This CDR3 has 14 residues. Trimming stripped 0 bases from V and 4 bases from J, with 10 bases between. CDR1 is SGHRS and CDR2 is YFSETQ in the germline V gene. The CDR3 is CASSLGGVGETQYF. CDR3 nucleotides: TGCGCCAGCAGCTTGGGAGGGGTTGGAGAGACCCAGTACTTC. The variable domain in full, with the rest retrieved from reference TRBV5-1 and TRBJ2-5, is KAGVTQTPRYLIKTRGQQVTLSCSPISGHRSVSWYQQTPGQGLQFLFEYFSETQRNKGNFPGRFSGRQFSNSRSEMNVSTLELGDSALYLCASSLGGVGETQYFGPGTRLLVL.

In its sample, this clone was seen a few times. This chain's CDR3 is CASSQGFREGVGETQYF. DNA of the CDR3: TGTGCCAGCAGCCAAGGCTTCCGGGAGGGGGTGGGGGAGACCCAGTACTTC. The gene calls are TRBV4-2 and TRBJ2-5; 8 nucleotides match TRBD2. The junction had 12 bases not matched to a gene; V was cut back by 1 base and J by 5 bases. Germline CDR1 and CDR2: LGHNA and YNFKEQ. This CDR3 is 17 amino acids long.

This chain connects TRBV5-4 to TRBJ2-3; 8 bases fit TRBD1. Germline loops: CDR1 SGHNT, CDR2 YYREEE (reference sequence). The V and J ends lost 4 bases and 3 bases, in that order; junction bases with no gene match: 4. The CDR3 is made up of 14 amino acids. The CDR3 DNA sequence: TGTGCCAGCAGCATCGACAGGGGTACAGATACGCAGTATTTT. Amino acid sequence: CASSIDRGTDTQYF.

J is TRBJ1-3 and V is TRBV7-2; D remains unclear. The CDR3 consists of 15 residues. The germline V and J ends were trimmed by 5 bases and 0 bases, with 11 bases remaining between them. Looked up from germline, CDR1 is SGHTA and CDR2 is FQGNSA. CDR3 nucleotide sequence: TGTGCCAGCAGCACCGTCACGGGCTCTGGAAACACCATATATTTT. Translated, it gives CASSTVTGSGNTIYF.

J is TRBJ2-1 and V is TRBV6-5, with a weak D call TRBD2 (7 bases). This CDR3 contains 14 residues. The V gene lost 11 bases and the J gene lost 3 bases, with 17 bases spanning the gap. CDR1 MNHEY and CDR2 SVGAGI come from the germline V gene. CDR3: CAAGVGHLYNEQFF. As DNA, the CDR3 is TGTGCCGCGGGAGTGGGACACCTCTACAATGAGCAGTTCTTC.